This is a list of T cell receptor beta chains from one sample in a study of PD-L1 blockade in urothelial cancer. TCRdb's table, derived via immunoSEQ multiplex PCR, lists solely in-frame clones and lacks some. The sample lists under 100,000 clones, around 90% seen once, with around 1.5% in the top ten. The specimen comprised PBMCs, sampled around atezolizumab (anti-PD-L1) treatment. These receptors were collected from a man aged 55-75 years with urothelial cancer. CDR3s include the opening cysteine and the closing phenylalanine or tryptophan. The D gene is left open where the match is weak. Only some rows state a clone size, as once, few, many or a class for expanded clones.

clone size,D gene,V gene,J gene,CDR3 DNA,CDR3 protein
.,TRBD1,TRBV27,TRBJ2-7,TGTGCCAGCAGCGCTCTTACAGGGGGCAGGGAGCAGTACTTC,CASSALTGGREQYF
.,.,TRBV11-2,TRBJ2-5,TGTGCCAGCACCTACCCCGGCGGGGAGACCCAGTACTTC,CASTYPGGETQYF
.,TRBD2,TRBV11-3,TRBJ2-7,TGTGCCAGCAGCCCCTTCCTTCCCCTAGCGGCCCTTAGCTCCTACGAGCAGTACTTC,CASSPFLPLAALSSYEQYF
.,.,TRBV6-6,TRBJ1-3,TGTGCCAGCAGTGAGGCCAGTAGAGGAAACACCATATATTTT,CASSEASRGNTIYF
.,.,TRBV6-6,TRBJ2-7,TGTGCCAGCAGTTACGGGCAGGGAGGCTCCTACGAGCAGTACTTC,CASSYGQGGSYEQYF
.,.,TRBV10-2,TRBJ1-5,TGCGCCAGCAGACCTAATAGCAATCAGCCCCAGCATTTT,CASRPNSNQPQHF
.,.,TRBV28,TRBJ2-7,TGTGCCAGCAGAAAGGGCGGGGCTAGCTCCTACGAGCAGTACTTC,CASRKGGASSYEQYF
few,.,TRBV27,TRBJ1-5,TGTGCCAGCGGCGACAGTGGATATAGCAATCAGCCCCAGCATTTT,CASGDSGYSNQPQHF
.,.,TRBV7-9,TRBJ2-5,TGTGCCAGCAGCCCCACGGGGAGGGAGACCCAGTACTTC,CASSPTGRETQYF
.,.,TRBV11-1,TRBJ2-3,TGTGCCAGCAGCTTTTCCGGGAGCCGGAGCACAGATACGCAGTATTTT,CASSFSGSRSTDTQYF
.,.,TRBV4-3,TRBJ2-7,TGCGCCAGCAGCCAAGAGGTGGGGGGCTCCTACGAGCAGTACTTC,CASSQEVGGSYEQYF
.,.,TRBV7-9,TRBJ2-1,TGTGCCAGCAGCGGCCTCTTGGGGGGGCTCTCCTACAATGAGCAGTTCTTC,CASSGLLGGLSYNEQFF
.,TRBD1,TRBV7-8,TRBJ1-2,TGTGCCAGCAGCCGCGTGGGGACAGGATCGATAGGTGGCTACACCTTC,CASSRVGTGSIGGYTF
.,TRBD2,TRBV30,TRBJ2-3,TGTGCCTGGACTGGGACTAGCGGGAGGGCAGATACGCAGTATTTT,CAWTGTSGRADTQYF
.,TRBD2,TRBV10-3,TRBJ2-1,TGTGCCATCAGTGAGGGAACTAGCGGGAGGGCCGTGAGTTATGAGCAGTTCTTC,CAISEGTSGRAVSYEQFF
.,TRBD2,TRBV4-2,TRBJ2-6,TGTGCCAGCAGCCAAGAATGGCGGGGGGCTGGGGCCAACGTCCTGACTTTC,CASSQEWRGAGANVLTF
.,TRBD1,TRBV6-6,TRBJ1-5,TGTGCCAGCACCCCTAGGACAGGGCCCAATCAGCCCCAGCATTTT,CASTPRTGPNQPQHF
.,.,TRBV5-1,TRBJ1-3,TGCGCCAGCAGCTTGGCCAGTGGGCCTGGAAACACCATATATTTT,CASSLASGPGNTIYF
.,TRBD2,TRBV4-1,TRBJ2-1,TGCGCCAGCAGCCAAGATCCAGGGACTAGCGGGGGGGCCGGGCAGTTCTTC,CASSQDPGTSGGAGQFF
.,.,TRBV6-5,TRBJ2-5,TGTGCCAGCAGGGACAGTGCACGGACCCAGTACTTC,CASRDSARTQYF
.,TRBD2,TRBV9,TRBJ2-3,TGTGCCAGCAGCTTTGGGGCAAGCGGGGATCCAGATACGCAGTATTTT,CASSFGASGDPDTQYF
.,.,TRBV11-1,TRBJ1-6,TGTGCCAGCAGCCCGGACCGCTGGAGGAGACCCCTCCACTTT,CASSPDRWRRPLHF
.,.,TRBV2,TRBJ2-1,TGTGCCAGCAGTCCTAGAGGTGAGCAGTTCTTC,CASSPRGEQFF
.,TRBD1,TRBV27,TRBJ1-6,TGTGCCAGCAGTCCAGACAGGGGAACTTATAATTCACCCCTCCACTTT,CASSPDRGTYNSPLHF
.,TRBD1,TRBV7-2,TRBJ1-3,TGTGCCAGCAGCTTCCTAGGACAGGGTTCTGGAAACACCATATATTTT,CASSFLGQGSGNTIYF
.,.,TRBV7-9,TRBJ2-7,TGTGCCAGCAGCTTAGAAGTTCAGGGCAACGAGCAGTACTTC,CASSLEVQGNEQYF
few,TRBD1,TRBV7-3,TRBJ1-1,TGTGCCAGCAGCTCCGACAGGGTTTCTGAAGCTTTCTTT,CASSSDRVSEAFF
.,.,TRBV5-4,TRBJ1-6,TGTGCCAGCAGCATGGGGCTCGGACAGCGTAATTCACCCCTCCACTTT,CASSMGLGQRNSPLHF
.,.,TRBV5-1,TRBJ2-5,TGCGCCAGCAGCTTGGGATCCGGGATTGAGACCCAGTACTTC,CASSLGSGIETQYF
.,TRBD1,TRBV7-9,TRBJ2-3,TGTGCCAGCAGAATGGACAGGGGTTCAGATACGCAGTATTTT,CASRMDRGSDTQYF
.,TRBD2,TRBV15,TRBJ2-7,TGTGCCACCGGGTCTAGCGGGGGGATCTACGAGCAGTACTTC,CATGSSGGIYEQYF
.,.,TRBV5-1,TRBJ2-2,TGCGCCAGCAGCTTGTTGGAGGGTTACGCCGGGGAGCTGTTTTTT,CASSLLEGYAGELFF
once,TRBD1,TRBV5-1,TRBJ1-1,TGCGCCAGCAGCGATGGGACAGGGGCATTGAACACTGAAGCTTTCTTT,CASSDGTGALNTEAFF
.,TRBD1,TRBV28,TRBJ2-7,TGTGCCAGCAGTTCATATCACAGGGGTATACACGAGCAGTACTTC,CASSSYHRGIHEQYF
.,TRBD2,TRBV5-4,TRBJ2-3,TGTGCCAGCAGCTTGGTTTCGGGACTAGCGACAGATACGCAGTATTTT,CASSLVSGLATDTQYF
.,TRBD2,TRBV2,TRBJ2-1,TGTGCCAGCAGGGGGACTACCACTAGTTCCTACAATGAGCAGTTCTTC,CASRGTTTSSYNEQFF
once,TRBD2,TRBV7-3,TRBJ2-1,TGTGCCAGCAGCTTACGGGAGGTCGATCGAAGTGGGCAGTTCTTC,CASSLREVDRSGQFF
.,TRBD2,TRBV7-2,TRBJ2-7,TGTGCCAGCAGCCCGGGGACTAGCGGTTTGACCTACGAGCAGTACTTC,CASSPGTSGLTYEQYF
once,.,TRBV27,TRBJ2-3,TGTGCCAGCAGTCCATGGGACTTCACAGATACGCAGTATTTT,CASSPWDFTDTQYF
.,.,TRBV5-4,TRBJ2-1,TGTGCCAGCAGCCCACAGGGTCGCCATTACAATGAGCAGTTCTTC,CASSPQGRHYNEQFF
.,.,TRBV28,TRBJ2-2,TGTGCCAGCAGTTCAGGAACCACCGGGGAGCTGTTTTTT,CASSSGTTGELFF
.,.,TRBV11-2,TRBJ2-7,TGTGCCAGCAGCTTAGATACTCGACAGCCCCGGGGGGAGCAGTACTTC,CASSLDTRQPRGEQYF
.,.,TRBV11-2,TRBJ2-7,TGTGCCAGCAGCCGGGGACAACCCGAGCAGTACTTC,CASSRGQPEQYF
.,TRBD2,TRBV11-2,TRBJ2-1,TGTGCCAGCGTCCTAAGAGCGGGGGGGCAGCATGAGCAGTTCTTC,CASVLRAGGQHEQFF
.,TRBD1,TRBV5-1,TRBJ2-7,TGCGCCAGCAGCTTGGCCATGGGACAGGGGCCATACGAGCAGTACTTC,CASSLAMGQGPYEQYF
once,TRBD2,TRBV5-4,TRBJ2-2,TGTGCCAGCAGCGCTAGCGGGGGCAGCACCGGGGAGCTGTTTTTT,CASSASGGSTGELFF
.,TRBD2,TRBV5-1,TRBJ2-2,TGCGCCAGCAGCTTGGCTAGCGGGGGAGCACCCGGGGAGCTGTTTTTT,CASSLASGGAPGELFF
once,TRBD2,TRBV6-1,TRBJ2-7,TGTGCCAGCAGCCTAGCGGGAGTTGACGAGCAGTACTTC,CASSLAGVDEQYF
.,.,TRBV7-2,TRBJ2-7,TGTGCCAGCAGCTCGACTATGGGCTCCTACGAGCAGTACTTC,CASSSTMGSYEQYF
.,TRBD1,TRBV19,TRBJ1-2,TGTGCCAGTAGTATCGGGGGACAGGACTACTATGGCTACACCTTC,CASSIGGQDYYGYTF
once,TRBD1,TRBV5-1,TRBJ2-7,TGCGCCAGCAGCCGTACTACCGGGACAGCCTACGAGCAGTACTTC,CASSRTTGTAYEQYF
.,.,TRBV19,TRBJ2-7,TGTGCCAGTAGTATCCGAGCGCTGGAAGAGCAGTACTTC,CASSIRALEEQYF
.,TRBD2,TRBV11-1,TRBJ2-1,TGTGCCAGCAGTCTTTCGGGGGGGAGCTCCTACAATGAGCAGTTCTTC,CASSLSGGSSYNEQFF
.,.,TRBV13,TRBJ2-2,TGTGCCAGCAGCTTGGTCAGGAACGGGGAGCTGTTTTTT,CASSLVRNGELFF
.,TRBD1,TRBV2,TRBJ1-2,TGTGCCAGCAGTGAAGGGAGGGGGCGAATCTATGGCTACACCTTC,CASSEGRGRIYGYTF
.,.,TRBV11-3,TRBJ2-1,TGTGCCAGCAGCTTAGTGGGGGCGGATGAGCAGTTCTTC,CASSLVGADEQFF
.,.,TRBV4-2,TRBJ2-3,TGTGCCAGCAGCCAAGTAGGGACTTCGGGGGGCACAGATACGCAGTATTTT,CASSQVGTSGGTDTQYF
.,TRBD2,TRBV9,TRBJ2-1,TGTGCCAGCAGCGTAGGTGGGACTAGCGCTCATGAGCAGTTCTTC,CASSVGGTSAHEQFF
.,TRBD2,TRBV29-1,TRBJ2-1,TGCAGCGTTGAATTTGGGGGGGGTGTTGAGCAGTTCTTC,CSVEFGGGVEQFF
.,.,TRBV15,TRBJ1-2,TGTGCCACCAGCAGAGGTGGAGGGATAAACTATGGCTACACCTTC,CATSRGGGINYGYTF